The present T cell receptor beta chain was sequenced within a study of blood T cell repertoires in COVID-19. This table comes from immunoSEQ multiplex PCR, and its TCRdb copy is limited to in-frame clones, with some not included. The sample lists fewer than 100,000 clones, 85% seen once, with around 9.6% in the top ten. The CDR3 is 15 amino acids. Trimming took 4 bases from V and 1 from J; bases not matched to a gene: 3. CDR1 SGHDT and CDR2 YYEEEE come from the germline V gene. This chain links TRBV5-6 with TRBJ2-1; 9 bases match TRBD2. Sequenced: peripheral blood. The source is a middle-aged man with COVID-19, enrolled during active disease. The DNA of the CDR3 is TGTGCCAGCAGCCTCCTAGCGGGATCCTACAATGAGCAGTTCTTC. Protein product: CASSLLAGSYNEQFF.